These 5 T cell receptor beta chains were sequenced from one sample in a study of monozygotic twins with inflammatory bowel disease. Using the 5' RACE reads, TCRdb records one entry per CDR3 protein without DNA. Listed are approximately 400,000 distinct CDR3 sequences; roughly 2.3% falls within the top ten. Sequenced: blood. The receptor set was obtained from a human donor with ulcerative colitis or Crohn's disease, or a healthy co-twin of an affected twin (not recorded which).

The chain is built from TRBV5-1 and TRBJ2-1; TCRdb reports TRBD1, a call that lacks DNA to check it against. The V gene's germline CDR1 is SGHRS and CDR2 YFSETQ. The CDR3 covers 14 residues. The CDR3: CASSRSGQANEQFF.

V gene TRBV7-3 combines with J gene TRBJ2-3; checking the TCRdb D call of TRBD1 is not possible without DNA. This CDR3 has 16 residues. Looked up from germline, CDR1 is SGHTA and CDR2 is FQGTGA. CDR3 protein: CASSLFSGGGTDTQYF.

J is TRBJ1-6 and V is TRBV12-5. The CDR3 contains 16 residues. CDR1 LGHNT and CDR2 FRNRAP come from the germline V gene. The chain's CDR3 is CASGSGGGGFGSPLHF.

The chain combines TRBV5-1 with TRBJ2-2; TCRdb's assignment of TRBD2 cannot be checked, as there is no DNA. Germline loops: CDR1 SGHRS, CDR2 YFSETQ. The CDR3 contains 17 residues. CDR3: CASSLTTSGANTGELFF.

The genes are TRBV6-5 and TRBJ1-4; there is no DNA to check the TCRdb D call of TRBD1. This CDR3 region has 15 residues. CDR1 is MNHEY and CDR2 is SVGAGI in the germline V gene. Here the CDR3 reads CASSYSAGGREKLFF.